Following are 9 T cell receptor beta chains from one sample sequenced in a study of cytomegalovirus exposure and HLA in healthy donors. In the PCR, 60 Vbeta and 13 Jbeta primers were used. TCRdb keeps only in-frame clones here, not all; method: immunoSEQ multiplex PCR. The sample holds 150,000 to 200,000 clones, 84% seen once. Sequencing input: PBMCs. Receptors were obtained from a girl aged 5 to 17 in good health and CMV-seropositive.

The chain carries TRBV5-1 and TRBJ2-5; D perhaps matches TRBD2 (6 bases). Germline CDR1 reads SGHRS; CDR2 reads YFSETQ. V lost 2 bases and J lost 1, with 9 bases in between. This CDR3 spans 14 amino acids. This CDR3 reads CASSFGLPQETQYF. CDR3 nucleotide sequence: TGCGCCAGCAGCTTCGGACTACCCCAAGAGACCCAGTACTTC.

The chain is built from TRBV2 and TRBJ2-6, with TRBD1 as a possible D gene (6 bases). The CDR3 is 16 residues long. Germline V gene lookup returns CDR1 SNHLY and CDR2 FYNNEI. V shed 5 bases and J shed 4 bases, with 15 bases lying between them. The CDR3 spells CASSKTQGSGANVLTF. CDR3 DNA: TGTGCCAGCAGTAAAACACAGGGATCCGGGGCCAACGTCCTGACTTTC.

V usage is TRBV5-1 and J usage is TRBJ1-2; D gene ambiguous. The germline V gene has CDR1 SGHRS and CDR2 YFSETQ. With 0 bases removed from V and 6 bases from J, the gap between germline ends came to 15 bases. The CDR3 is made up of 15 amino acids. The CDR3 nucleotides are TGCGCCAGCAGCTTGGCCCGGTTCCCACTACATGGCTACACCTTC. Translated, it gives CASSLARFPLHGYTF.

This clone was detected a few times. This chain connects TRBV5-1 to TRBJ1-3; 7 bases agree with TRBD1. CDR3 length equals 16 residues. V gave up 0 bases and J gave up 0 bases; unmatched junction bases: 3. Looked up from germline, CDR1 is SGHRS and CDR2 is YFSETQ. The CDR3 loop reads CASSLEGQISGNTIYF. The CDR3 DNA sequence: TGCGCCAGCAGCTTGGAGGGACAGATCTCTGGAAACACCATATATTTT.

The V and J genes are TRBV2 and TRBJ1-1, with 10 nucleotides matching TRBD1. This CDR3 has 19 residues. V lost 0 bases, J lost 2 bases, and 12 bases stayed unmatched. CDR1 is SNHLY, CDR2 FYNNEI, per germline. CDR3 in amino acids: CASSEAQLGQGSGNTEAFF. The CDR3 coding sequence is TGTGCCAGCAGTGAAGCCCAATTGGGACAGGGGTCCGGTAACACTGAAGCTTTCTTT.

V and J are TRBV7-6 and TRBJ1-1; possibly TRBD1 for D (6 bases). This CDR3 comprises 13 residues. Germline assignment: CDR1 SGHVS and CDR2 FNYEAQ. Trimming left V 5 bases short and J 1 base short, with 8 bases between. Here the CDR3 DNA reads TGTGCCAGCAGCCAGGACAGGAACACTGAAGCTTTCTTT. Translated: CASSQDRNTEAFF.

This clone was observed a handful of times. The J gene is TRBJ1-4, the V gene TRBV2, with TRBD1 matching 8 bases. The CDR3 sequence is 14 residues long. Germline V gene sequence: CDR1 SNHLY, CDR2 FYNNEI. V lost 7 bases and J lost 8; bases outside the gene matches: 9. CDR3 DNA: TGTGCCAGCACCCTGACAGGGGCAAACGAAAAACTGTTTTTT. It is translated as CASTLTGANEKLFF.

This clone was picked up a small number of times. The chain carries TRBV7-3 and TRBJ2-1; D possibly corresponds to TRBD1 (5 bases). The CDR3 covers 16 residues. Deletions cut 4 bases from V and 6 bases from J, with 19 bases between. Per the germline V gene, CDR1 is SGHTA and CDR2 is FQGTGA. The CDR3 coding sequence is TGTGCCAGCAGCTGGGTTGGGGCAGCCCTATCCAATGAGCAGTTCTTC. Protein sequence: CASSWVGAALSNEQFF. The complete variable domain, with remaining parts taken from reference TRBV7-3 and TRBJ2-1, reads GAGVSQTPSNKVTEKGKYVELRCDPISGHTALYWYRQSLGQGPEFLIYFQGTGAADDSGLPNDRFFAVRPEGSVSTLKIQRTERGDSAVYLCASSWVGAALSNEQFFGPGTRLTVL.

V is TRBV6-1 and J is TRBJ1-6, with D maybe TRBD1 (5 bases). Germline values: CDR1 MNHNS, CDR2 SASEGT. There are 14 residues in the CDR3. Deletions cut 6 bases from V and 7 bases from J, with 13 bases between. CDR3 amino acids: CASREQVTNSPLHF. For the CDR3, the DNA is TGTGCCAGCAGAGAACAGGTTACCAATTCACCCCTCCACTTT.